Listed here are 16 T cell receptor beta chains from one sample, sequenced in a study of cytotoxic CD8 clonotypes in ibrutinib-treated CLL. This table comes from immunoSEQ multiplex PCR, and its TCRdb copy is limited to in-frame clones, with some not included. The table records 250,000 or so clones, under 75% of them present only once. The starting material was PBMCs, obtained after 24 months of ibrutinib treatment. These receptor sequences come from a human donor with chronic lymphocytic leukemia.

V and J are TRBV15 and TRBJ2-6; D possibly corresponds to TRBD1 (5 bases). This CDR3 contains 15 residues. CDR1 is LNHNV, CDR2 YYDKDF, per germline (reference sequence). V was shortened by 0 bases and J by 3 bases, with 6 bases between the two germline ends. CDR3 DNA: TGTGCCACCAGCAGAGAAGGGGTTGGGGCCAACGTCCTGACTTTC. Its protein product is CATSREGVGANVLTF.

The rearrangement links TRBV5-6 to TRBJ2-1, with unresolved D. V was cut by 2 bases and J by 5 bases, with 11 bases left in between. CDR1 is SGHDT and CDR2 is YYEEEE in the germline V gene. This CDR3 has 14 residues. The CDR3 protein is CASSFLGNHNEQFF. CDR3 coding DNA: TGTGCCAGCAGCTTCCTTGGGAATCACAATGAGCAGTTCTTC. The full variable domain, rest sourced from reference TRBV5-6 and TRBJ2-1, is DAGVTQSPTHLIKTRGQQVTLRCSPKSGHDTVSWYQQALGQGPQFIFQYYEEEERQRGNFPDRFSGHQFPNYSSELNVNALLLGDSALYLCASSFLGNHNEQFFGPGTRLTVL.

This clone was counted only a few times. The chain employs TRBV13 and TRBJ2-7; possible D gene TRBD2, 5 bases. Germline V gene data show CDR1 as PRHDT and CDR2 as FYEKMQ (reference sequence). The CDR3 covers 14 residues. Trimming took 4 bases from V and 2 from J, leaving 12 bases between them. CDR3 sequence: CASSSRTGTYEQYF. The CDR3 nucleotides are TGTGCCAGCAGCTCTCGGACTGGAACCTACGAGCAGTACTTC. Using reference TRBV13 and TRBJ2-7 for the parts outside the CDR3, the full variable domain is AAGVIQSPRHLIKEKRETATLKCYPIPRHDTVYWYQQGPGQDPQFLISFYEKMQSDKGSIPDRFSAQQFSDYHSELNMSSLELGDSALYFCASSSRTGTYEQYFGPGTRLTVT.

The chain employs TRBV18 and TRBJ2-5; TRBD2 might be the D (6 bases). The CDR3 covers 15 residues. Trimming removed 5 bases at V and 1 base at J, with 14 bases between. Germline loops: CDR1 KGHSH, CDR2 LQKENI. The CDR3 loop reads CASSSVGGIQETQYF. The DNA of the CDR3 is TGTGCCAGCTCATCCGTGGGAGGAATCCAAGAGACCCAGTACTTC.

The chain links TRBV11-2 to TRBJ2-1; D gene ambiguous. This CDR3 comprises 14 residues. Trimming removed 5 bases from V and 0 bases from J, with 8 bases in between. CDR1 and CDR2 (germline): SGHAT, FQNNGV. The CDR3 region is CASSQLSSYNEQFF. In DNA form, the CDR3 reads TGTGCCAGCAGCCAGCTTAGCTCCTACAATGAGCAGTTCTTC.

The chain is built from TRBV11-3 and TRBJ2-5; 11 bases are shared with TRBD2. The germline CDR1 and CDR2 sequences are SGHNT and YENEEA. This CDR3 is 16 amino acids long. Germline trimming cut 1 base from V and 1 base from J; bases unmatched to any gene: 2. CDR3 in DNA: TGTGCCAGCAGCTTAGGGACTAGCGGGTTCCAAGAGACCCAGTACTTC. It codes for CASSLGTSGFQETQYF.

V usage is TRBV15 and J usage is TRBJ1-5, with 7 bases lining up with TRBD1. Trimming removed 3 bases from V and 5 bases from J; junction bases left unmatched: 7. This CDR3 contains 15 residues. The germline gives CDR1 LNHNV, CDR2 YYDKDF (reference sequence). CDR3 residues: CATSSAPGGHQPQHF. Written as DNA, the CDR3 is TGTGCCACCAGCAGTGCCCCAGGGGGGCATCAGCCCCAGCATTTT.

This clone was observed a handful of times. The chain couples TRBV28 to TRBJ2-7; D remains unclear. The CDR3 covers 11 residues. Germline CDR1 is MDHEN and CDR2 is SYDVKM. The V end lost 5 bases, the J end lost 3 bases, and 5 bases lay between the germline ends. CDR3 bases: TGTGCCAGCAGTCAGTTCTACGAGCAGTACTTC. Its protein product is CASSQFYEQYF. Full variable domain (outside the CDR3, taken from reference TRBV28 and TRBJ2-7): DVKVTQSSRYLVKRTGEKVFLECVQDMDHENMFWYRQDPGLGLRLIYFSYDVKMKEKGDIPEGYSVSREKKERFSLILESASTNQTSMYLCASSQFYEQYFGPGTRLTVT.

This clone was counted between two and nine times. The gene calls are TRBV4-1 and TRBJ2-1; 7 bases are shared with TRBD2. The CDR3 is 14 residues long. From germline, CDR1 is MGHRA and CDR2 YSYEKL. Unmatched junction bases numbered 6, after V lost 4 bases and J lost 6 bases. CDR3 nucleotide sequence: TGCGCCAGCAGCCCGGGGGGACTGTTCAATGAGCAGTTCTTC. Amino acid sequence: CASSPGGLFNEQFF.

This clone was seen a few times. This chain uses TRBV11-3 with TRBJ2-1; D possibly corresponds to TRBD2 (6 bases). The CDR3 consists of 12 residues. Germline V gives CDR1 SGHNT, CDR2 YENEEA. V was shortened by 5 bases and J by 6 bases, with 8 bases between the two germline ends. CDR3: CASSREFNEQFF. The CDR3 DNA reads TGTGCCAGCAGCCGGGAGTTCAATGAGCAGTTCTTC.

The chain has TRBV18 and TRBJ1-2, with 10 bases matching TRBD1. V lost 3 bases, J lost 6 bases, and 7 bases stayed unmatched. CDR3 length equals 15 residues. Germline CDR1 reads KGHSH; CDR2 reads LQKENI. The chain's CDR3 is CASSPAGTGENGYTF. In DNA, the CDR3 is TGTGCCAGCTCACCGGCGGGGACAGGGGAAAATGGCTACACCTTC.

This sequence joins TRBV30 and TRBJ2-1; TRBD2 agrees at 9 bases. Germline CDR1 and CDR2: GTSNPN and SVGIG (reference sequence). The V and J ends lost 1 base and 5 bases, in that order; junction bases with no gene match: 3. The CDR3 covers 14 residues. CDR3 nucleotides: TGTGCCTGGAGTGGCCTAGCGGGAAACAATGAGCAGTTCTTC. Translation gives CAWSGLAGNNEQFF.

This chain joins TRBV5-1 and TRBJ2-5, with 9 positions matching TRBD1. In germline, CDR1 is SGHRS, CDR2 YFSETQ. The CDR3 has 14 amino acids. Trimming took 4 bases from V and 5 from J; bases not matched to a gene: 6. The CDR3 DNA sequence: TGCGCCAGCAGCCCTGGGACAGGGTTGGAGACCCAGTACTTC. Amino acid sequence: CASSPGTGLETQYF.

This clone was seen only a few times. This chain connects TRBV6-5 to TRBJ1-2; 8 bases fit TRBD1. CDR1 MNHEY and CDR2 SVGAGI come from the germline V gene. This CDR3 is built from 12 residues. V trimming: 5 bases; J trimming: 8 bases; junction bases outside the gene matches: 4. DNA for the CDR3: TGTGCCAGCAGTCAACAGGGGGACGGCTACACCTTC. As protein: CASSQQGDGYTF.

The DNA for the CDR3 is TGTGCCAGCAGCTTAGGGCAAAACACCGGGGAGCTGTTTTTT. This gives the protein CASSLGQNTGELFF. The chain links TRBV7-6 to TRBJ2-2, with D hard to call. The V end lost 1 base, the J end lost 2 bases, and 5 bases lay between the germline ends. The CDR3 totals 14 residues. Germline CDR1 SGHVS, CDR2 FNYEAQ.

CDR3 sequence reads: CASSGQGALDYGYTF. The CDR3 bases are TGTGCCAGCAGCGGACAGGGGGCGCTGGACTATGGCTACACCTTC. The V and J genes are TRBV2 and TRBJ1-2; 11 positions agree with TRBD1. J gave up 3 bases and V 6 bases, and 6 bases lay outside the gene matches. Germline lookup yields CDR1 SNHLY and CDR2 FYNNEI. The CDR3 has 15 amino acids.